This T cell receptor (beta chain) was sequenced in a study of blood T cells in healthy people across ages (dated by TCRdb to the mid-2010s). For context, the study as a whole: In model experiments, roughly one uniquely barcoded TCR beta cDNA molecule per two T cells was captured by template switching. To track age-related changes in TCR beta repertoire diversity, the study relied on deep sequencing normalized with unique cDNA molecular identifiers. The donors were divided into four age groups: young (average approximately 17 years), middle-aged (approximately 39), aged (about 56) and long-lived (82). Donors of different ages were randomly distributed across sequencing lanes to avoid experimental bias. The study analyzed two additional independent replicas of 1 million unique cDNA reads from the same blood draw for two donors, one aged 18 to 29 and one aged 80 or older. Here is what the overall study found, with its caveats: Bulk unsorted PBMC profiling prevented conclusive comparison of naive and antigen-experienced compartments. There was a strong correlation between observed TCR beta diversity and the percentage of naive T cells measured by flow cytometry. As age increased, observed TCR beta diversity per million T cells dropped in a roughly linear way, and a significant reduction was already evident by age about 40. Compared with the aged group, the long-lived group had more naive CD4+ T cells, fewer expanded clones and increased TCR diversity, suggesting age selection. Total diversity estimates from one million sequenced T cells were considered lower bounds and underestimates. Because the CMV infection status of the donors was unknown, age-related changes in expanded clonotypes may potentially have been confounded.

The CDR3 holds 15 amino acids from the cysteine to the phenylalanine. Only the CDR3 DNA is retained, 45 bases long and in frame from the first base. V loses 6 bases at its end and J loses 4 bases; junction bases beyond the gene matches: 9. A remark on this clonotype: The target of this receptor is not known. Within one base of it there is no much larger clone, and no base qualities were kept.

Donors were 39 systemically healthy Caucasian individuals from Russia aged 6 to 90 years. Each donor gave around 9 milliliters of peripheral blood, collected into EDTA-treated Vacutainer tubes. Ficoll-Paque density-gradient centrifugation was used to isolate PBMCs, with at least 6 million obtained per sample. Total RNA, at least 6 micrograms per sample, was extracted from PBMCs with Trizol reagent. For every donor, flow cytometry on a PBMC aliquot measured the percentage of naive CD45RAhigh/CD27high T cells. The library relied on 5' RACE. These reads were obtained on an Illumina HiSeq 2500. A second roughly 6 to 11 cycle PCR used a sample-barcoded 5' primer and a J-beta primer mix. A template-switch 5' adaptor carrying 12 random nucleotides introduced a unique molecular identifier onto each TCR beta cDNA molecule. At least 3 million CDR3-containing paired-end reads were obtained from each sample. First-strand cDNA was synthesized from all RNA with the Mint cDNA synthesis kit, primed by a TRBC-specific oligonucleotide. Following uracil-DNA glycosylase treatment, all cDNA underwent a first 18-cycle PCR with the universal primers M1SS and BC2_uni_R. Under the source paper's analysis protocol: Each sample was normalized by randomly selecting 1 million high-quality reads, each carrying a distinct molecular identifier. Reads with shared molecular identifiers were discarded instead of being binned into consensus sequences. MiTCR, set to a Q25 quality threshold and the strictest error-elimination algorithm, was used for CDR3 identification, clonotype clustering and error correction. A nonparametric unseen species model with Euler transformation was used to estimate a lower bound on total TCR beta diversity. The public sequencing data were trimmed at Q25 with fastp and processed into clonotypes with MiXCR by TCRdb, which kept only in-frame beta chains. Rows matching on CDR3 protein sequence are summarized as one entry with the most common DNA and genes. These V and J calls derive from TCRdb rather than the authors' analysis. Counted in this sample were 710,000 or so distinct CDR3 sequences; about 30% of them appeared once. Of the sample, 15% to 17% falls within the top ten clones.

The TCR originated in a woman over 75 in good health. Donor details come from another sample of the same person, matched by shared clones. The specimen sequenced was blood. This receptor chain uses TRBV12-3 or TRBV12-4 and TRBJ1-5, and 7 junction bases match TRBD1. The CDR3 has the sequence CASSSQGTVNQPQHF. The DNA sequence reads TGTGCCAGCAGCAGTCAAGGGACAGTGAATCAGCCCCAGCATTTT.